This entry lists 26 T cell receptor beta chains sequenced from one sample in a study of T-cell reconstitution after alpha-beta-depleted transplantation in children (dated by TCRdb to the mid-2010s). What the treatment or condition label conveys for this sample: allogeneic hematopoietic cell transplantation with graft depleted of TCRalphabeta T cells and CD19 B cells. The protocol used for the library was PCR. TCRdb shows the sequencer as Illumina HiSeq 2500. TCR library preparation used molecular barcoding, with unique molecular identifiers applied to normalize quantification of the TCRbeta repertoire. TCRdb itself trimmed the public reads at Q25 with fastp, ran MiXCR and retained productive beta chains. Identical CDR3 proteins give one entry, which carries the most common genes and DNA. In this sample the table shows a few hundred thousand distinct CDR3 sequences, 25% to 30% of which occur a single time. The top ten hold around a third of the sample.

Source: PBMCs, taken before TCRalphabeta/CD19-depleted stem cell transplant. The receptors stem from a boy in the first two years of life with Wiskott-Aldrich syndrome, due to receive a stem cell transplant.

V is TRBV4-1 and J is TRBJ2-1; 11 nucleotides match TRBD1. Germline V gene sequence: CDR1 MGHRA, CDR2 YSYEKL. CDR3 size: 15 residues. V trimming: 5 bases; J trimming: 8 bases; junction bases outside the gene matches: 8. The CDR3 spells CASSEGQGVTDEQFF. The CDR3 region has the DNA TGCGCCAGCAGCGAGGGACAGGGGGTAACAGATGAGCAGTTCTTC.

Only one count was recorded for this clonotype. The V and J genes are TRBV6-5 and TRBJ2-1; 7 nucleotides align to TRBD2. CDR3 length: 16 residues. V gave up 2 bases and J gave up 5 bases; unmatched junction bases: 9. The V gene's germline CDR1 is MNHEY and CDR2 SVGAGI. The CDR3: CASSYLGFRGDNEQFF. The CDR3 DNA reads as TGTGCCAGCAGTTACCTCGGGTTTCGGGGGGACAATGAGCAGTTCTTC.

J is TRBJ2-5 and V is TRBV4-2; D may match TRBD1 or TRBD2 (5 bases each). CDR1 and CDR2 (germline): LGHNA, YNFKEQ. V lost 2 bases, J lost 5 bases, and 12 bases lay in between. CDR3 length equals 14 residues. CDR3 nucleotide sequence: TGTGCCAGCAGCCAACTTGGGGGTTTGGAGACCCAGTACTTC. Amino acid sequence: CASSQLGGLETQYF.

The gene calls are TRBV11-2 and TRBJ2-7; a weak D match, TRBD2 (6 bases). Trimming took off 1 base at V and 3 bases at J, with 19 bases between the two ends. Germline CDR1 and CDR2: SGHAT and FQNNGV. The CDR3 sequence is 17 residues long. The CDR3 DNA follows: TGTGCCAGCAGCTTAGTCCCGTGGTTGGTAGCGGACTACGAGCAGTACTTC. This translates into CASSLVPWLVADYEQYF.

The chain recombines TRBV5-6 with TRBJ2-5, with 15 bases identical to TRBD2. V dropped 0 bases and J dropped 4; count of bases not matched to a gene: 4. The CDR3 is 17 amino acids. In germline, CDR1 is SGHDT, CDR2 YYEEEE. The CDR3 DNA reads TGTGCCAGCAGCTTGGGGACTAGCGGGAGGGCCCGAGAGACCCAGTACTTC. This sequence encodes CASSLGTSGRARETQYF.

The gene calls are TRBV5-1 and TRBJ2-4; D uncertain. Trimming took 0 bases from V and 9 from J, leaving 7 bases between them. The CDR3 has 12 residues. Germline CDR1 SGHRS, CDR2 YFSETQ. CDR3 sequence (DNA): TGCGCCAGCAGCTTGGACAGTACCATTCAGTACTTC. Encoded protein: CASSLDSTIQYF.

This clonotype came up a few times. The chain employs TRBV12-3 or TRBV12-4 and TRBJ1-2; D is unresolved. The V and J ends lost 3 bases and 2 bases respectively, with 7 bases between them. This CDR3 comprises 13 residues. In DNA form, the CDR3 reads TGTGCCAGCAGTTTGTACGGGAACTATGGCTACACCTTC. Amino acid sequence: CASSLYGNYGYTF.

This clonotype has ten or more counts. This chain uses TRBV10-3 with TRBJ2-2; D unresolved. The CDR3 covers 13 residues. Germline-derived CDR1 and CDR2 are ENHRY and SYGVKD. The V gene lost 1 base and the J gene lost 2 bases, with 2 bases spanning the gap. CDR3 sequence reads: CAISEYNTGELFF. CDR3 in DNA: TGTGCCATCAGTGAGTACAACACCGGGGAGCTGTTTTTT.

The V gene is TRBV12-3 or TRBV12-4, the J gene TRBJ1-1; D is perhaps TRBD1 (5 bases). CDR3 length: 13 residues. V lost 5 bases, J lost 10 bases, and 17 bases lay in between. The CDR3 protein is CASSPLASRVAFF. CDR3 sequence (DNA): TGTGCCAGCAGTCCTTTGGCCTCCAGGGTAGCTTTCTTT.

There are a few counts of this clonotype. CDR3 nucleotide sequence: TGTGCCATCAGTGCTCGTAGCATCTCCTACGAGCAGTACTTC. As protein: CAISARSISYEQYF. This sequence joins TRBV10-3 and TRBJ2-7; D unclear. Germline CDR1 reads ENHRY; CDR2 reads SYGVKD. The V end lost 4 bases, the J end lost 0 bases, and 10 bases lay between the germline ends. The CDR3 contains 14 residues.

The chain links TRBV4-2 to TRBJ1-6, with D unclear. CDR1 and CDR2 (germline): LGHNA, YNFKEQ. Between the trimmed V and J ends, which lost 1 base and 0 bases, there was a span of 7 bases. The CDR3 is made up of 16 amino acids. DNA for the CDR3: TGTGCCAGCAGCCAAGCCCGGAGCTCCTATAATTCACCCCTCCACTTT. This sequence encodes CASSQARSSYNSPLHF.

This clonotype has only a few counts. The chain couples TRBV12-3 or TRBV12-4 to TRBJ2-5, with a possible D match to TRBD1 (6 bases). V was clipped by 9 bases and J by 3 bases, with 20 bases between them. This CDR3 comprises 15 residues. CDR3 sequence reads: CASRVNGQLKETQYF. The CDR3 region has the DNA TGTGCCAGTAGGGTGAATGGACAGCTTAAAGAGACCCAGTACTTC.

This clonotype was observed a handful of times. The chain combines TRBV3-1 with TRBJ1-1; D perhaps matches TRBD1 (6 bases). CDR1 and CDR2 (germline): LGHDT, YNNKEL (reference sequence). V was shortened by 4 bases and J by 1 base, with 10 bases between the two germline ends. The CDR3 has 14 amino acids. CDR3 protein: CASSRGAANTEAFF. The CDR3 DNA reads TGTGCCAGCAGCCGGGGGGCAGCGAACACTGAAGCTTTCTTT.

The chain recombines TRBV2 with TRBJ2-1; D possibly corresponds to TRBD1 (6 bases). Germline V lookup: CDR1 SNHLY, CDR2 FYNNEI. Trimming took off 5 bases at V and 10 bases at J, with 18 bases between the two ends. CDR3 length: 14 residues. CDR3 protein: CASSTQGLAGEQFF. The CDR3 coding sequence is TGTGCCAGCAGTACCCAGGGGTTAGCCGGGGAGCAGTTCTTC.

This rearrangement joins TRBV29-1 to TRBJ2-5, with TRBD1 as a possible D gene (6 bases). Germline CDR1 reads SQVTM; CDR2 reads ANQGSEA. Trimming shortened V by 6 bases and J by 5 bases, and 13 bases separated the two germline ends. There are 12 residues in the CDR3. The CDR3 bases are TGCAGCGTCAAAGAAAGGGGGGAGACCCAGTACTTC. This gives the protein CSVKERGETQYF.

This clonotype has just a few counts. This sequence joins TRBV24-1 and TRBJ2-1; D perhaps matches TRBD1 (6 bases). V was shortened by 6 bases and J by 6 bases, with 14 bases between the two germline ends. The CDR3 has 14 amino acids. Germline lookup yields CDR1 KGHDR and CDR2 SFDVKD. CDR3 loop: CATSPSRGGNEQFF. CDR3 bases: TGTGCCACCAGTCCAAGCCGAGGGGGCAATGAGCAGTTCTTC.

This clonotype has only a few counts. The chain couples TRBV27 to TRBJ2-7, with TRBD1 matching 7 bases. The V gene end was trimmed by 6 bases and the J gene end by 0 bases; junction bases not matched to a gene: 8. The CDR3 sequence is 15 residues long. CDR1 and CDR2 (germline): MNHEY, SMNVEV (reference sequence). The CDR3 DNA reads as TGTGCCAGCAGACCCGGGACAGTCCCCTCCTACGAGCAGTACTTC. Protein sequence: CASRPGTVPSYEQYF.

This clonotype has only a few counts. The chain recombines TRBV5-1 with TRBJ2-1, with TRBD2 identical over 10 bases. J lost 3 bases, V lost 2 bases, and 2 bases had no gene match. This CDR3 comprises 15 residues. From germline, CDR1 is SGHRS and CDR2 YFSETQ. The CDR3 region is CASSFPSGGYNEQFF. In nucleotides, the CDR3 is TGCGCCAGCAGCTTCCCTAGCGGGGGCTACAATGAGCAGTTCTTC.

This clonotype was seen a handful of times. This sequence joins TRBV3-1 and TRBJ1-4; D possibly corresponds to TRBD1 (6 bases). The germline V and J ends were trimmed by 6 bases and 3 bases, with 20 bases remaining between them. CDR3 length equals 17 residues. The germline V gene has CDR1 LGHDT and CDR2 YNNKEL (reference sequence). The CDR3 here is CASSPRRWGASNEKLFF. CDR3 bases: TGTGCCAGCAGTCCACGGCGATGGGGGGCTTCTAATGAAAAACTGTTTTTT. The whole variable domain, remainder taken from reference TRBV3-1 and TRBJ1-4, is DTAVSQTPKYLVTQMGNDKSIKCEQNLGHDTMYWYKQDSKKFLKIMFSYNNKELIINETVPNRFSPKSPDKAHLNLHINSLELGDSAVYFCASSPRRWGASNEKLFFGSGTQLSVL.

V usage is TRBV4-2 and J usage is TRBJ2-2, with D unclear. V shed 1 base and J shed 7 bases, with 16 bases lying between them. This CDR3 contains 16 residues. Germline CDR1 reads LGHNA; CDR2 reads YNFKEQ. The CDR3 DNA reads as TGTGCCAGCAGCCAAGTTGAAATCCCCGGATTCGGGGAGCTGTTTTTT. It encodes CASSQVEIPGFGELFF.

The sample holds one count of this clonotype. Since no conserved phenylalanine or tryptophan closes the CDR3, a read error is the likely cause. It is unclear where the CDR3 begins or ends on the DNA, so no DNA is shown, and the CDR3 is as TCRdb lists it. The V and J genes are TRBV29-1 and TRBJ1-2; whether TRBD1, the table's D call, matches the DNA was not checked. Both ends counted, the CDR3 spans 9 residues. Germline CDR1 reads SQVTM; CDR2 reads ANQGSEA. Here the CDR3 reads CNAEGAFTL.

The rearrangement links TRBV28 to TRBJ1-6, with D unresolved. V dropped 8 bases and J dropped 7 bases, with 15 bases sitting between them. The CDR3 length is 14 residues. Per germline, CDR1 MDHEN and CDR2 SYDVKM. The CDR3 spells CASGPGLENSPLHF. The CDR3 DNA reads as TGTGCCAGCGGACCTGGCCTGGAGAATTCACCCCTCCACTTT.

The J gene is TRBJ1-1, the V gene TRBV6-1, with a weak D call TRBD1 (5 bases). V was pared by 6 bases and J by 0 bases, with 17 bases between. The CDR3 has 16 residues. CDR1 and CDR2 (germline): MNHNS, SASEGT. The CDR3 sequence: CASSRRWMDMNTEAFF. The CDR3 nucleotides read TGTGCCAGCAGCCGCCGTTGGATGGACATGAACACTGAAGCTTTCTTT.

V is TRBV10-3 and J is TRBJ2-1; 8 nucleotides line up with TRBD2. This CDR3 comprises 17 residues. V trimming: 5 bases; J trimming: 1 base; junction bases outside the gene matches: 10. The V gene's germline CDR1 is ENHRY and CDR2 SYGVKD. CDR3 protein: CAISPWKAGESYNEQFF. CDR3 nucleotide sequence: TGTGCCATCAGTCCCTGGAAAGCGGGAGAATCCTACAATGAGCAGTTCTTC.

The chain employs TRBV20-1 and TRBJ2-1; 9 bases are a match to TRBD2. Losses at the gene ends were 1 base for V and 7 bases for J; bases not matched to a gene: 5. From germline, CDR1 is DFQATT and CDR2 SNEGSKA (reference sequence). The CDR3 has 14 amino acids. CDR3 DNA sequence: TGCAGTGCTAGAGTGTCTAGCGGGACGAATGAGCAGTTCTTC. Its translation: CSARVSSGTNEQFF.

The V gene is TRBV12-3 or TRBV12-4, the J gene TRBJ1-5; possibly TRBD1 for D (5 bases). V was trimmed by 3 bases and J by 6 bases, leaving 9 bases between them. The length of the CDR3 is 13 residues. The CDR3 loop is CASSLTRAQPQHF. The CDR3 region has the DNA TGTGCCAGCAGTTTGACCAGGGCTCAGCCCCAGCATTTT.